The 20 T cell receptor beta chains listed next were all sequenced from one sample in a study of blood T cell repertoires in COVID-19. Sequencing was performed with immunoSEQ multiplex PCR; in TCRdb, only in-frame clones are kept and a portion is missing. Counted here are 95,000 or so clones, roughly 78% occurring once; the ten biggest clones make up 18%. The sequenced sample consisted of peripheral blood. The receptors derive from a woman at least 80 years old with active or convalescent COVID-19.

This clone was picked up a small number of times. At one boundary the junction diverges from the germline segment, which might be a read error. The V and J genes are TRBV10-3 and TRBJ1-2; D is perhaps TRBD1 (6 bases). The germline CDR1 and CDR2 sequences are ENHRY and SYGVKD. This CDR3 has 13 residues. CDR3 amino acids: CAISESRGGGSAF. CDR3 nucleotide sequence: TGTGCCATCAGTGAGTCGAGAGGGGGGGGTTCTGCCTTC.

This clone is a singleton in its sample. The V call is TRBV2, the J call TRBJ1-4; TRBD1 matches at 10 bases. This CDR3 has 15 amino acids. The V segment lost 4 bases and the J segment 4 bases; nucleotides outside the gene matches: 3. Germline V gives CDR1 SNHLY, CDR2 FYNNEI. CDR3 sequence reads: CASSGRDRGNEKLFF. CDR3 nucleotide sequence: TGTGCCAGCAGTGGCCGGGACAGGGGTAATGAAAAACTGTTTTTT.

This clone appeared a single time. This chain connects TRBV10-3 to TRBJ2-5; 11 nucleotides align to TRBD2. The CDR3 sequence is 23 residues long. From germline, CDR1 is ENHRY and CDR2 SYGVKD. The V and J ends lost 2 bases and 0 bases, in that order; junction bases with no gene match: 23. CDR3 amino acids: CAISEGSGEGLAGFNSYQETQYF. The CDR3 DNA follows: TGTGCCATCAGTGAGGGCTCGGGGGAAGGACTAGCGGGTTTTAATTCGTACCAAGAGACCCAGTACTTC.

The chain links TRBV15 to TRBJ1-2, with D possibly matching TRBD1 (6 bases). Trimming pared 0 bases from V and 7 bases from J, leaving 15 bases between. CDR1 is LNHNV and CDR2 is YYDKDF in the germline V gene (reference sequence). There are 15 residues in the CDR3. CDR3 sequence reads: CATSRDTGIGSGYTF. The CDR3 coding sequence is TGTGCCACCAGCAGAGATACAGGGATCGGAAGTGGCTACACCTTC.

The gene calls are TRBV5-1 and TRBJ1-4; possible D gene TRBD1, 5 bases. CDR1 and CDR2 (germline): SGHRS, YFSETQ. The CDR3 runs 14 residues. V was pared by 3 bases and J by 8 bases, with 14 bases between. In DNA form, the CDR3 reads TGCGCCAGCAGCTCGACAGATCCTAGGGAAAAACTGTTTTTT. It translates to CASSSTDPREKLFF.

The V gene is TRBV10-3, the J gene TRBJ2-5; D unclear. V was cut by 6 bases and J by 9 bases, with 14 bases left in between. CDR3 length: 12 residues. Germline CDR1 reads ENHRY; CDR2 reads SYGVKD. CDR3 sequence (DNA): TGTGCCATCAGAGACTCCGGCGGAGCCCAGTACTTC. Translated, it gives CAIRDSGGAQYF.

This clone was counted a single time. The chain combines TRBV28 with TRBJ1-6; the D is unclear. V was shortened by 7 bases and J by 2 bases, with 9 bases between the two germline ends. This CDR3 region has 14 residues. Germline V gene lookup returns CDR1 MDHEN and CDR2 SYDVKM. The CDR3 spells CASNTEPYNSPLHF. The CDR3 bases are TGTGCCAGCAACACAGAGCCCTATAATTCACCCCTCCACTTT.

Regarding this clone: The junction departs from the called germline gene at one end, perhaps through a read error. The V call is TRBV5-1, the J call TRBJ2-7; 12 bases fit TRBD2. The CDR3 spans 15 residues. CDR1 SGHRS and CDR2 YFSETQ come from the germline V gene. CDR3 amino acids: CASRWGLAGPYEQYF. The CDR3 DNA reads as TGTGCCAGCAGATGGGGACTAGCGGGTCCCTACGAGCAGTACTTC.

This clone occurred a few times. The gene calls are TRBV2 and TRBJ1-1, with a tentative D call TRBD1 (5 bases). The CDR3 is made up of 14 amino acids. Germline values: CDR1 SNHLY, CDR2 FYNNEI. Trimming shortened V by 8 bases and J by 0 bases, and 13 bases separated the two germline ends. The chain's CDR3 is CASGDLGVNTEAFF. The CDR3 coding sequence is TGTGCCAGCGGGGACTTGGGGGTGAACACTGAAGCTTTCTTT.

This rearrangement joins TRBV2 to TRBJ2-2; perhaps TRBD1 as D (5 bases). The CDR3 length is 13 residues. V was pared by 6 bases and J by 5 bases, with 10 bases between. Germline V CDR1 and CDR2: SNHLY, FYNNEI. The CDR3 here is CASRQETTGELFF. CDR3 nucleotides: TGTGCCAGCAGACAGGAAACTACCGGGGAGCTGTTTTTT.

The V gene is TRBV28, the J gene TRBJ1-5; 9 bases are shared with TRBD1. Germline trimming cut 6 bases from V and 5 bases from J; bases unmatched to any gene: 2. This CDR3 region has 13 residues. Germline-derived CDR1 and CDR2 are MDHEN and SYDVKM. The CDR3 spells CASRQGADQPQHF. The CDR3 region has the DNA TGTGCCAGCAGACAGGGGGCGGATCAGCCCCAGCATTTT.

The sample holds many counts of this clone. The rearrangement links TRBV27 to TRBJ2-7; D possibly corresponds to TRBD2 (6 bases). V gave up 2 bases and J gave up 3 bases, with 11 bases separating them. This CDR3 is 14 amino acids long. Germline V gives CDR1 MNHEY, CDR2 SMNVEV (reference sequence). CDR3 amino acids: CASSLKGSGYEQYF. CDR3 sequence (DNA): TGTGCCAGCAGTTTAAAGGGTAGCGGCTACGAGCAGTACTTC.

The chain recombines TRBV4-3 with TRBJ2-2; the match to TRBD2 covers 12 bases. The CDR3 totals 15 residues. The V and J ends lost 3 bases and 7 bases, in that order; junction bases with no gene match: 3. CDR1 and CDR2 (germline): LGHNA, YSLEER. The DNA for the CDR3 is TGCGCCAGCAGCCAGGCTAGCGGGAGGGGCGGGGAGCTGTTTTTT. This gives the protein CASSQASGRGGELFF.

The rearrangement links TRBV20-1 to TRBJ2-1; D not certain. The germline CDR1 and CDR2 sequences are DFQATT and SNEGSKA (reference sequence). Trimming stripped 3 bases from V and 0 bases from J, with 9 bases between. The CDR3 runs to 14 residues. The CDR3 region is CSASEISSYNEQFF. CDR3 bases: TGCAGTGCTAGTGAGATTAGCTCCTACAATGAGCAGTTCTTC.

V gene TRBV11-2 combines with J gene TRBJ2-7; 8 positions agree with TRBD1. Germline loops: CDR1 SGHAT, CDR2 FQNNGV. The CDR3 consists of 14 residues. Unmatched junction bases numbered 9, after V lost 4 bases and J lost 7 bases. The CDR3: CASSSYQGAGEQYF. For the CDR3, the DNA is TGTGCCAGCAGCTCCTATCAGGGGGCAGGGGAGCAGTACTTC. Together with reference TRBV11-2 and TRBJ2-7, the CDR3 gives the full variable domain: EAGVAQSPRYKIIEKRQSVAFWCNPISGHATLYWYQQILGQGPKLLIQFQNNGVVDDSQLPKDRFSAERLKGVDSTLKIQPAKLEDSAVYLCASSSYQGAGEQYFGPGTRLTVT.

The rearrangement links TRBV20-1 to TRBJ2-1; possible D gene TRBD2, 5 bases. Per germline, CDR1 DFQATT and CDR2 SNEGSKA (reference sequence). Trimming shortened V by 3 bases and J by 2 bases, and 8 bases separated the two germline ends. The CDR3 consists of 13 residues. The CDR3 loop reads CSASAGAYNEQFF. The CDR3 DNA reads as TGCAGTGCTAGTGCCGGGGCCTACAATGAGCAGTTCTTC.

In regard to this clone: One end of the junction does not line up with germline, which may come from a read error. The chain couples TRBV5-1 to TRBJ1-1; tentative D call: TRBD1 (5 bases). Germline-derived CDR1 and CDR2 are SGHRS and YFSETQ. The CDR3 extends over 14 amino acids. The DNA for the CDR3 is TGTGCCAGCAGCCAGCAGGGATGGGACACTGAAGCTTTCTTT. Translated: CASSQQGWDTEAFF.

This chain connects TRBV5-4 to TRBJ2-1; D possibly corresponds to TRBD1 (7 bases). Looked up from germline, CDR1 is SGHNT and CDR2 is YYREEE (reference sequence). Trimming shortened V by 3 bases and J by 7 bases, and 20 bases separated the two germline ends. This CDR3 is built from 16 residues. Here the CDR3 DNA reads TGTGCCAGCAGCTCCCCAGGGGGGCGCACTGGTAATGAGCAGTTCTTC. Translating gives CASSSPGGRTGNEQFF.

This chain links TRBV4-3 with TRBJ2-3, with TRBD2 matching over 9 bases. There are 16 residues in the CDR3. V was pared by 0 bases and J by 3 bases, with 4 bases of the junction left unmatched. Germline loops: CDR1 LGHNA, CDR2 YSLEER. The CDR3 reads CASSQEGGRVTDTQYF. CDR3 bases: TGCGCCAGCAGCCAAGAGGGCGGGAGGGTAACAGATACGCAGTATTTT.

The rearrangement uses TRBV24-1 and TRBJ2-1; possibly TRBD2 for D (5 bases). The length of the CDR3 is 14 residues. Germline V gene data show CDR1 as KGHDR and CDR2 as SFDVKD. Trimming took off 6 bases at V and 0 bases at J, with 8 bases between the two ends. The CDR3 DNA sequence: TGTGCCACCAGTACAACTAGCTCCTACAATGAGCAGTTCTTC. This sequence encodes CATSTTSSYNEQFF.